This TCR beta chain was captured in a study of blood T cell repertoires in COVID-19. Looking at the study overall: Nucleic acid was either cDNA or gDNA, and it came from T cells, B-cell-depleted T cells, or PBMCs.

Per the germline V gene, CDR1 is SGHRS and CDR2 is YFSETQ. The length of the CDR3 is 14 residues. V lost 1 base to trimming and J lost 4 bases, with 11 bases between them. The assay was immunoSEQ multiplex PCR, and TCRdb's table has in-frame clones only and misses some. The repertoire holds approximately 260,000 clones, 70% to 90% seen once, with roughly 11% in the top ten. Sequenced input: peripheral blood. This receptor was taken from a woman aged 70 to 79 with acute or convalescent COVID-19. V usage is TRBV5-1 and J usage is TRBJ1-2; D remains ambiguous. The CDR3 DNA follows: TGCGCCAGCAGCTTGCGGGTTAAGGTCTATGGCTACACCTTC. This gives the protein CASSLRVKVYGYTF.